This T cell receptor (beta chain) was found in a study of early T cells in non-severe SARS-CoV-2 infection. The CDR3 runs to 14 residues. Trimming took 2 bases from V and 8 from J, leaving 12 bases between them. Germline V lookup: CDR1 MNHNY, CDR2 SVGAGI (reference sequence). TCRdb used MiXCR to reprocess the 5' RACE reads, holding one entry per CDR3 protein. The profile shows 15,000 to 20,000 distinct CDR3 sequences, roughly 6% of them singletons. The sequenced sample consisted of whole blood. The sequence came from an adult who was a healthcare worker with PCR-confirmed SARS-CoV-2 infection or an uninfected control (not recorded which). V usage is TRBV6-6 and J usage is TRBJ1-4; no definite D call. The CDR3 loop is CASSYDGGEEKLFF. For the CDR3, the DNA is TGTGCCAGCAGTTACGATGGCGGTGAAGAAAAACTGTTTTTT.